This TCR beta chain was recovered during a study of T cell repertoires in cytomegalovirus infection. About the research overall: CMV infection and matching HLA type were both indicated by public TCR beta signatures.

MiXCR, run by TCRdb on the reads, gives a single entry per CDR3 protein. The sample records around 240,000 distinct CDR3 sequences, roughly 20% being singletons. The CDR3 is 13 amino acids. The V end was cut by 5 bases, the J end by 4 bases, with 8 bases between. The germline V gene encodes CDR1 LGHDT and CDR2 YNNKEL (reference sequence). This receptor was identified in a human donor in good health (CMV status not recorded). Some clones in this sample may be carry-over from other donors' samples. This chain uses TRBV3-1 with TRBJ2-2; D remains unclear. Sequencing input: CD8+ T cells from PBMCs. CDR3 in DNA: TGTGCCAGCAGCTCGCAAGTCACCGGGGAGCTGTTTTTT. It is translated as CASSSQVTGELFF. The complete variable domain, with remaining parts taken from reference TRBV3-1 and TRBJ2-2, reads DTAVSQTPKYLVTQMGNDKSIKCEQNLGHDTMYWYKQDSKKFLKIMFSYNNKELIINETVPNRFSPKSPDKAHLNLHINSLELGDSAVYFCASSSQVTGELFFGEGSRLTVL.